A selection of T cell receptor beta chains follows, all from one sample in a study of cytomegalovirus exposure and HLA in healthy donors. Assay used: immunoSEQ multiplex PCR; TCRdb lists only in-frame clones, some missing. Found here are about 110,000 clones, around two thirds of them singletons; the top ten hold 8.2%. Sequencing was carried out using PBMCs. All receptors come from a woman in her thirties or forties in good health and CMV-seropositive. The CDR3 runs from the conserved cysteine through the conserved F or W. A D gene is named only where the DNA matches it firmly. Size is omitted from some rows. Given values are once, few, many or a class for expanded clones.

clone_size: few
j_call: TRBJ1-6
v_call: TRBV2
d_call: .
cdr3_aa: CASRRWGETPLHF
cdr3_nt: TGTGCCAGCAGGAGGTGGGGAGAAACACCCCTCCACTTT

clone_size: .
j_call: TRBJ1-2
v_call: TRBV2
d_call: TRBD1
cdr3_aa: CASLVSGTGTSNYGYTF
cdr3_nt: TGTGCCAGCCTGGTATCCGGGACAGGGACTTCGAACTATGGCTACACCTTC

clone_size: once
j_call: TRBJ1-2
v_call: TRBV19
d_call: .
cdr3_aa: CASSLASIYGYTF
cdr3_nt: TGTGCCAGTAGCCTCGCGTCGATTTATGGCTACACCTTC

clone_size: .
j_call: TRBJ1-1
v_call: TRBV5-6
d_call: TRBD1
cdr3_aa: CASSLLTGTGDTEAFF
cdr3_nt: TGTGCCAGCAGCCTGCTAACGGGGACAGGGGACACTGAAGCTTTCTTT

clone_size: .
j_call: TRBJ1-4
v_call: TRBV9
d_call: TRBD1
cdr3_aa: CASSVLGTGNEKLFF
cdr3_nt: TGTGCCAGCAGCGTACTGGGGACAGGGAATGAAAAACTGTTTTTT

clone_size: .
j_call: TRBJ1-6
v_call: TRBV12-5
d_call: .
cdr3_aa: CASCDNSPLHF
cdr3_nt: TGTGCTAGTTGCGATAATTCACCCCTCCACTTT

clone_size: .
j_call: TRBJ1-1
v_call: TRBV19
d_call: .
cdr3_aa: CASSTGLRAGDTEAFF
cdr3_nt: TGTGCCAGTAGTACGGGGTTGAGAGCAGGCGACACTGAAGCTTTCTTT

clone_size: .
j_call: TRBJ2-5
v_call: TRBV4-1
d_call: TRBD1
cdr3_aa: CASSQARTGGWETQYF
cdr3_nt: TGCGCCAGCAGCCAAGCCCGGACAGGGGGGTGGGAGACCCAGTACTTC

clone_size: .
j_call: TRBJ1-1
v_call: TRBV7-3
d_call: .
cdr3_aa: CASSSTSGTEAFF
cdr3_nt: TGTGCCAGCAGCTCGACTAGTGGGACTGAAGCTTTCTTT

clone_size: .
j_call: TRBJ1-1
v_call: TRBV28
d_call: .
cdr3_aa: CASSPPGGGDWVSTEAFF
cdr3_nt: TGTGCCAGCAGCCCACCCGGAGGTGGAGATTGGGTAAGCACTGAAGCTTTCTTT

clone_size: few
j_call: TRBJ1-2
v_call: TRBV7-9
d_call: TRBD1
cdr3_aa: CASSLAAGDRATF
cdr3_nt: TGTGCCAGCAGCTTAGCGGCAGGCGACAGGGCAACCTTC

clone_size: .
j_call: TRBJ1-1
v_call: TRBV18
d_call: .
cdr3_aa: CASSPELNTEAFF
cdr3_nt: TGTGCCAGCTCACCAGAGCTAAACACTGAAGCTTTCTTT

clone_size: .
j_call: TRBJ2-3
v_call: TRBV5-6
d_call: .
cdr3_aa: CASRGGDTQYF
cdr3_nt: TGTGCCAGCAGGGGGGGAGATACGCAGTATTTT

clone_size: few
j_call: TRBJ1-1
v_call: TRBV6-5
d_call: .
cdr3_aa: CASSYPGLPEAFF
cdr3_nt: TGTGCCAGCAGTTACCCAGGACTACCTGAAGCTTTCTTT

clone_size: .
j_call: TRBJ2-5
v_call: TRBV7-2
d_call: TRBD2
cdr3_aa: CASSLAPAHTSGGQETQYF
cdr3_nt: TGTGCCAGCAGCTTAGCACCCGCGCATACTAGCGGGGGGCAAGAGACCCAGTACTTC

clone_size: .
j_call: TRBJ1-2
v_call: TRBV29-1
d_call: TRBD1
cdr3_aa: CSTNRGQGYTF
cdr3_nt: TGCAGTACCAACAGGGGGCAGGGCTACACCTTC

clone_size: few
j_call: TRBJ1-5
v_call: TRBV6-5
d_call: .
cdr3_aa: CASSPREEQPQHF
cdr3_nt: TGTGCCAGCAGCCCCAGGGAGGAACAGCCCCAGCATTTT

clone_size: .
j_call: TRBJ1-6
v_call: TRBV27
d_call: .
cdr3_aa: CASSRERQRNSPLHF
cdr3_nt: TGTGCCAGCAGCCGGGAGAGACAGCGCAATTCACCCCTCCACTTT

clone_size: .
j_call: TRBJ1-2
v_call: TRBV7-2
d_call: TRBD1
cdr3_aa: CASSLGQTSYGYTF
cdr3_nt: TGTGCCAGCAGCTTGGGACAGACTAGCTATGGCTACACCTTC

clone_size: .
j_call: TRBJ1-6
v_call: TRBV13
d_call: .
cdr3_aa: CASSLGKGYGLGALHF
cdr3_nt: TGTGCCAGCAGCTTAGGCAAAGGGTACGGACTTGGGGCCCTCCACTTT

clone_size: .
j_call: TRBJ1-4
v_call: TRBV4-3
d_call: TRBD1
cdr3_aa: CASSQEAPRDRVTTTNEKLFF
cdr3_nt: TGCGCCAGCAGCCAAGAGGCGCCGAGGGACAGGGTCACCACAACTAATGAAAAACTGTTTTTT

clone_size: .
j_call: TRBJ2-1
v_call: TRBV10-3
d_call: TRBD1
cdr3_aa: CAISETGGSYNEQFF
cdr3_nt: TGTGCCATCAGTGAGACAGGGGGCTCCTACAATGAGCAGTTCTTC

clone_size: .
j_call: TRBJ1-1
v_call: TRBV19
d_call: .
cdr3_aa: CASSIRKKGTEAFF
cdr3_nt: TGTGCCAGTAGTATCAGGAAGAAGGGGACTGAAGCTTTCTTT

clone_size: .
j_call: TRBJ1-5
v_call: TRBV12-5
d_call: .
cdr3_aa: CASGLVRYPQISSSNQPQHF
cdr3_nt: TGTGCTAGTGGTTTGGTACGTTACCCACAGATCAGTTCTAGCAATCAGCCCCAGCATTTT

clone_size: once
j_call: TRBJ1-1
v_call: TRBV6-1
d_call: .
cdr3_aa: CASSPDAGGGIRAFF
cdr3_nt: TGTGCCAGCAGTCCCGACGCGGGCGGGGGTATACGGGCTTTCTTT

clone_size: .
j_call: TRBJ2-3
v_call: TRBV5-4
d_call: TRBD1
cdr3_aa: CASSWRLVQGADTQYF
cdr3_nt: TGTGCCAGCAGCTGGCGACTAGTACAGGGGGCAGATACGCAGTATTTT

clone_size: .
j_call: TRBJ2-1
v_call: TRBV5-6
d_call: .
cdr3_aa: CASSLALGQTDQFF
cdr3_nt: TGTGCCAGCAGCTTGGCCCTCGGACAGACGGACCAGTTCTTC

clone_size: few
j_call: TRBJ1-6
v_call: TRBV7-2
d_call: .
cdr3_aa: CASSLVRTDSPLHF
cdr3_nt: TGTGCCAGCAGCTTAGTTCGGACAGATTCACCCCTCCACTTT

clone_size: .
j_call: TRBJ2-2
v_call: TRBV7-8
d_call: .
cdr3_aa: CASSPLLSPDYHTGELFF
cdr3_nt: TGTGCCAGCAGCCCCCTGCTGTCACCGGACTACCACACCGGGGAGCTGTTTTTT

clone_size: few
j_call: TRBJ1-1
v_call: TRBV5-6
d_call: .
cdr3_aa: CASSRSRLNTEAFF
cdr3_nt: TGTGCCAGCAGCCGATCCAGATTGAACACTGAAGCTTTCTTT

clone_size: .
j_call: TRBJ1-4
v_call: TRBV5-5
d_call: TRBD1
cdr3_aa: CASSQQGDNEKLFF
cdr3_nt: TGTGCCAGCAGCCAACAGGGGGACAATGAAAAACTGTTTTTT

clone_size: .
j_call: TRBJ1-5
v_call: TRBV15
d_call: .
cdr3_aa: CATSRTGGGARDQPQHF
cdr3_nt: TGTGCCACCAGCAGGACCGGGGGGGGCGCGAGGGATCAGCCCCAGCATTTT

clone_size: .
j_call: TRBJ2-3
v_call: TRBV29-1
d_call: .
cdr3_aa: CSVSTGKEGSTDTQYF
cdr3_nt: TGCAGCGTTTCTACAGGGAAGGAAGGTAGCACAGATACGCAGTATTTT

clone_size: .
j_call: TRBJ2-5
v_call: TRBV5-4
d_call: .
cdr3_aa: CASSFGEETQYF
cdr3_nt: TGTGCCAGCAGTTTCGGAGAAGAGACCCAGTACTTC

clone_size: few
j_call: TRBJ2-7
v_call: TRBV29-1
d_call: TRBD1
cdr3_aa: CSVNTGGRGEQYF
cdr3_nt: TGCAGCGTGAACACAGGGGGCAGGGGGGAGCAGTACTTC

clone_size: .
j_call: TRBJ2-7
v_call: TRBV5-6
d_call: TRBD2
cdr3_aa: CASSSGGVREQYF
cdr3_nt: TGTGCCAGCAGCTCGGGAGGAGTTCGCGAGCAGTACTTC

clone_size: .
j_call: TRBJ2-5
v_call: TRBV7-7
d_call: .
cdr3_aa: CASSLSGIGTQYF
cdr3_nt: TGTGCCAGCAGCTTATCAGGAATCGGGACCCAGTACTTC

clone_size: few
j_call: TRBJ1-2
v_call: TRBV6-5
d_call: TRBD1
cdr3_aa: CASSRQGGGYTF
cdr3_nt: TGTGCCAGCAGTAGACAGGGTGGTGGCTACACCTTC

clone_size: .
j_call: TRBJ2-4
v_call: TRBV2
d_call: .
cdr3_aa: CATLSQGDIQYF
cdr3_nt: TGTGCTACCTTAAGTCAGGGTGACATTCAGTACTTC

clone_size: .
j_call: TRBJ2-7
v_call: TRBV6-5
d_call: TRBD2
cdr3_aa: CASSRLAGAYEQYF
cdr3_nt: TGTGCCAGCAGCCGACTAGCGGGGGCCTACGAGCAGTACTTC

clone_size: few
j_call: TRBJ1-1
v_call: TRBV14
d_call: .
cdr3_aa: CASLGQPNTEAFF
cdr3_nt: TGTGCCAGCTTGGGACAACCGAACACTGAAGCTTTCTTT

clone_size: .
j_call: TRBJ1-6
v_call: TRBV14
d_call: .
cdr3_aa: CASSQDRTTSPLHF
cdr3_nt: TGTGCCAGCAGCCAAGATCGTACAACTTCACCCCTCCACTTT

clone_size: .
j_call: TRBJ2-1
v_call: TRBV7-9
d_call: .
cdr3_aa: CASSLMANEQFF
cdr3_nt: TGTGCCAGCAGCTTAATGGCCAATGAGCAGTTCTTC

clone_size: .
j_call: TRBJ2-7
v_call: TRBV15
d_call: TRBD1
cdr3_aa: CATSREVGQSYEQYF
cdr3_nt: TGTGCCACCAGCAGGGAAGTGGGACAGTCCTACGAGCAGTACTTC

clone_size: .
j_call: TRBJ1-1
v_call: TRBV18
d_call: .
cdr3_aa: CASSPDLNTEAFF
cdr3_nt: TGTGCCAGCTCACCGGACTTGAACACTGAAGCTTTCTTT

clone_size: few
j_call: TRBJ1-1
v_call: TRBV2
d_call: .
cdr3_aa: CAGQMNTEAFF
cdr3_nt: TGTGCCGGACAGATGAACACTGAAGCTTTCTTT

clone_size: few
j_call: TRBJ1-5
v_call: TRBV9
d_call: .
cdr3_aa: CASRETVGNQPQHF
cdr3_nt: TGTGCCAGCAGAGAGACAGTGGGCAATCAGCCCCAGCATTTT

clone_size: .
j_call: TRBJ1-6
v_call: TRBV11-2
d_call: TRBD1
cdr3_aa: CASSSSLGQYSYNSPLHF
cdr3_nt: TGTGCCAGCAGCTCATCTCTGGGACAGTACTCCTATAATTCACCCCTCCACTTT

clone_size: .
j_call: TRBJ1-6
v_call: TRBV6-4
d_call: .
cdr3_aa: CASSDSANSPLHF
cdr3_nt: TGTGCCAGCAGTGACTCGGCTAATTCACCCCTCCACTTT

clone_size: .
j_call: TRBJ2-7
v_call: TRBV18
d_call: .
cdr3_aa: CASSPPTSYEQYF
cdr3_nt: TGTGCCAGCTCACCACCAACAAGCTACGAGCAGTACTTC

clone_size: few
j_call: TRBJ2-1
v_call: TRBV5-6
d_call: .
cdr3_aa: CASSFGDREDEQFF
cdr3_nt: TGTGCCAGCAGCTTTGGTGACAGGGAGGATGAGCAGTTCTTC

clone_size: .
j_call: TRBJ1-1
v_call: TRBV6-6
d_call: .
cdr3_aa: CASSKQGTEAFF
cdr3_nt: TGTGCCAGCAGCAAACAGGGAACTGAAGCTTTCTTT

clone_size: once
j_call: TRBJ1-5
v_call: TRBV2
d_call: .
cdr3_aa: CAIRYLGGNQPQHF
cdr3_nt: TGTGCCATTCGATATCTAGGGGGCAATCAGCCCCAGCATTTT

clone_size: .
j_call: TRBJ1-1
v_call: TRBV6-6
d_call: .
cdr3_aa: CASTGDTEAFF
cdr3_nt: TGTGCCAGCACCGGGGACACTGAAGCTTTCTTT

clone_size: once
j_call: TRBJ1-3
v_call: TRBV6-5
d_call: TRBD1
cdr3_aa: CASRSPGGAGNTIYF
cdr3_nt: TGTGCCAGCAGGTCCCCAGGGGGCGCTGGAAACACCATATATTTT

clone_size: .
j_call: TRBJ1-3
v_call: TRBV6-1
d_call: .
cdr3_aa: CASSEQTSSGNTIYF
cdr3_nt: TGTGCCAGCAGTGAACAGACTAGCTCTGGAAACACCATATATTTT

clone_size: .
j_call: TRBJ2-1
v_call: TRBV7-2
d_call: TRBD2
cdr3_aa: CASSDAGGRYNEQFF
cdr3_nt: TGTGCCAGCAGCGACGCGGGGGGCCGTTACAATGAGCAGTTCTTC

clone_size: .
j_call: TRBJ2-7
v_call: TRBV5-1
d_call: .
cdr3_aa: CASTGGSGSRAYEQYF
cdr3_nt: TGCGCCAGCACTGGGGGGAGTGGGAGCCGAGCCTACGAGCAGTACTTC

clone_size: .
j_call: TRBJ1-1
v_call: TRBV10-2
d_call: TRBD1
cdr3_aa: CASRPGQGAGMNTEAFF
cdr3_nt: TGCGCCAGCAGACCGGGACAGGGGGCTGGAATGAACACTGAAGCTTTCTTT

clone_size: once
j_call: TRBJ1-2
v_call: TRBV29-1
d_call: TRBD1
cdr3_aa: CSGAQQGRVGYTF
cdr3_nt: TGCAGCGGTGCGCAACAGGGGCGGGTTGGCTACACCTTC